This paragraph covers one T cell receptor beta chain sequence. CDR1 and CDR2 from the germline V gene are LGHDT and YNNKEL (reference sequence). V lost 1 base and J lost 14, with 14 bases in between. CDR3 size: 13 residues. The data are from a study of blood T cells in healthy people across ages. PCR was performed a second time for about 7 to 12 cycles using a sample-barcoded 5' primer and a J-beta primer mix. MiXCR, run by TCRdb on the 5' RACE reads, gives a single entry per CDR3 protein. This table has fewer than 900,000 distinct CDR3 sequences, around 40% appearing once. The V gene is TRBV3-1, the J gene TRBJ1-4; D uncertain. The clonotype comes from a woman in her fifties or sixties in good health. Sequencing was performed on blood. The chain's CDR3 is CASSQGGGVGLFF. CDR3 DNA: TGTGCCAGCAGCCAAGGAGGTGGAGTTGGGCTGTTTTTT.